A selection of T cell receptor beta chains follows, all from one sample in a study of T cells expressing NK-cell markers. TCRdb reprocessed the 5' RACE reads; each CDR3 protein has one entry and no DNA is given. Its listing shows 500,000 to 700,000 distinct CDR3 sequences. The sequencing input was blood T cells: a sorted CD56 or NKG2C T cell subset, CD4+ or CD8+ T cells, or bulk PBMC T cells (not recorded which). The receptors derive from a young man in good health. Both conserved end residues are part of each CDR3.

CDR3 length	V gene	J gene	CDR3 protein
13	TRBV6-1	TRBJ1-3	CASRDRSGNTIYF
15	TRBV7-8	TRBJ2-7	CASSSRVVSSYEQYF
12	TRBV10-2	TRBJ1-1	CASGDRGIEAFF
17	TRBV6-1	TRBJ1-2	CASSERQGTPSRDGYTF
13	TRBV4-1	TRBJ1-2	CASSQREFYGYTF
14	TRBV5-5	TRBJ1-2	CASSWDTSSYGYTF
16	TRBV7-2	TRBJ2-1	CASSLDSSVPYNEQFF
16	TRBV28	TRBJ1-1	CASSLGGQGKNTEAFF
16	TRBV28	TRBJ2-5	CASQRGRTGLVETQYF
15	TRBV24-1	TRBJ2-3	CATSASSGLSDTQYF
12	TRBV12-3/TRBV12-4	TRBJ2-1	CASSFGRNEQFF
15	TRBV6-2/TRBV6-3	TRBJ2-7	CASTGRPMNSYEQYF
17	TRBV7-2	TRBJ2-1	CASSLSQSSGLYNEQFF
16	TRBV5-5	TRBJ1-5	CASSFVGGNSNQPQHF
15	TRBV7-9	TRBJ2-7	CASSLERVRSYEQYF
15	TRBV5-1	TRBJ2-1	CASSLRGIGDNEQFF
14	TRBV5-1	TRBJ2-2	CASTPIGGPGELFF
14	TRBV20-1	TRBJ2-5	CSARLAGNQETQYF
14	TRBV24-1	TRBJ2-5	CATSDRGRQETQYF
16	TRBV6-5	TRBJ2-1	CASSYSGGESYNEQFF
15	TRBV12-3/TRBV12-4	TRBJ2-3	CASSPDGTVPDTQYF
15	TRBV29-1	TRBJ1-1	CSVSYTGGAKTEAFF
15	TRBV12-3/TRBV12-4	TRBJ1-2	CASSLGDVDLWGYTF
13	TRBV29-1	TRBJ1-1	CSVGGTAGSEAFF
13	TRBV5-1	TRBJ2-7	CASRKSEINEQYF
12	TRBV20-1	TRBJ2-1	CSAGTSGNEQFF
13	TRBV20-1	TRBJ2-1	CSASPDRGNEQFF
17	TRBV12-3/TRBV12-4	TRBJ2-1	CASSPETWDRGFNEQFF
16	TRBV7-8	TRBJ2-5	CASSLIWRQEQETQYF
13	TRBV7-3	TRBJ2-2	CASSRLKAGELFF
14	TRBV29-1	TRBJ2-3	CSVSGRGSTDTQYF
17	TRBV3-1	TRBJ2-4	CASSQGRLAGAKNIQYF
15	TRBV6-2/TRBV6-3	TRBJ2-5	CASSTDRLKQETQYF
14	TRBV7-6	TRBJ2-7	CASSPHLAEYEQYF
18	TRBV7-3	TRBJ2-6	CASSRTGGPNSGANVLTF
15	TRBV5-1	TRBJ2-3	CASSFRAGPGDTQYF
14	TRBV11-2	TRBJ2-1	CASSSSGTNNEQFF
13	TRBV20-1	TRBJ1-1	CSARIGTAGRAFF